Below are 18 T cell receptor beta chains sequenced from a single sample in a study of graft-versus-host responses after intestinal transplantation. The antigens of these receptors remain unknown. The assay was immunoSEQ multiplex PCR, and TCRdb's table has in-frame clones only and misses some. The profile covers 70,000 to 95,000 clones, with over 80% appearing a single time and about 1.1% taken by the ten largest. The material was unstimulated CD8+ T cells sorted from spleen or lymph node cells, obtained before transplant. All receptors derive from a human donor who was the organ donor for an intestinal transplant.

The V gene is TRBV5-4, the J gene TRBJ2-5; D perhaps matches TRBD2 (5 bases). The CDR3 is 15 residues long. Germline V lookup: CDR1 SGHNT, CDR2 YYREEE (reference sequence). Trimming removed 0 bases at V and 7 bases at J, with 16 bases between. As DNA, the CDR3 is TGTGCCAGCAGCTTGGGGGGAGACCCCTCGAGGACCCAGTACTTC. This gives the protein CASSLGGDPSRTQYF.

V usage is TRBV11-2 and J usage is TRBJ2-1; TRBD2 agrees at 13 bases. The junction had 4 bases not matched to a gene; V was cut back by 0 bases and J by 8 bases. The V gene's germline CDR1 is SGHAT and CDR2 FQNNGV. The CDR3 covers 16 residues. The CDR3 DNA sequence: TGTGCCAGCAGCTTAGAGGGACTAGCGGGAAGGGATGAGCAGTTCTTC. It encodes CASSLEGLAGRDEQFF.

V gene TRBV4-1 combines with J gene TRBJ2-2; possible D gene TRBD2, 5 bases. V gave up 4 bases and J gave up 5 bases, with 5 bases separating them. The germline V gene encodes CDR1 MGHRA and CDR2 YSYEKL. CDR3 length: 12 amino acids. The CDR3 nucleotides are TGCGCCAGCAGCCGAGGGACCGGGGAGCTGTTTTTT. Residues: CASSRGTGELFF.

The rearrangement uses TRBV5-4 and TRBJ2-1; TRBD2 aligns across 7 bases. Germline-derived CDR1 and CDR2 are SGHNT and YYREEE (reference sequence). After removal of 0 bases from V and 4 bases from J, the junction contained 4 bases not matched to a gene. This CDR3 is 15 amino acids long. CDR3 amino acids: CASSLVGGRYNEQFF. CDR3 bases: TGTGCCAGCAGCTTGGTCGGGGGGAGATACAATGAGCAGTTCTTC.

This sequence joins TRBV4-1 and TRBJ2-3; weak D call: TRBD2 (7 bases). CDR1 is MGHRA, CDR2 YSYEKL, per germline. This CDR3 comprises 17 residues. Trimming removed 4 bases from V and 4 bases from J, with 21 bases in between. CDR3 sequence (DNA): TGCGCCAGCAGCCGCCTGGTTAGGGGGGAGGGGGCAGATACGCAGTATTTT. This sequence encodes CASSRLVRGEGADTQYF.

The V gene is TRBV11-1, the J gene TRBJ2-7; D might be TRBD2 (6 bases). The CDR3 runs to 15 residues. V lost 2 bases and J 3 bases, leaving 14 bases between the germline ends. Germline V CDR1 and CDR2: SGHAT, FQDESV (reference sequence). The CDR3 bases are TGTGCCAGCAGCTTACGGGACTCGTTGATCTACGAGCAGTACTTC. Protein sequence: CASSLRDSLIYEQYF. Looking up the rest from reference TRBV11-1 and TRBJ2-7 gives the full variable domain: EAEVAQSPRYKITEKSQAVAFWCDPISGHATLYWYRQILGQGPELLVQFQDESVVDDSQLPKDRFSAERLKGVDSTLKIQPAELGDSAMYLCASSLRDSLIYEQYFGPGTRLTVT.

The chain recombines TRBV4-1 with TRBJ2-3; 8 bases line up with TRBD2. The germline gives CDR1 MGHRA, CDR2 YSYEKL. V trimming: 8 bases; J trimming: 2 bases; junction bases outside the gene matches: 9. CDR3 length: 15 amino acids. The CDR3 nucleotides read TGCGCCAGCCGAAGTAGCGGGGCCTTCACAGATACGCAGTATTTT. Protein sequence: CASRSSGAFTDTQYF.

This clone was observed once. The chain has TRBV19 and TRBJ2-3, with D maybe TRBD2 (5 bases). This CDR3 comprises 12 residues. The germline V gene encodes CDR1 LNHDA and CDR2 SQIVND (reference sequence). Trimming left V 6 bases short and J 6 bases short, with 10 bases between. The CDR3 DNA is TGTGCCAGTAGATCCGGACTGGATACGCAGTATTTT. Translation: CASRSGLDTQYF.

This clone has a handful of counts. The junction departs from the called germline gene at one end, perhaps through a read error. The chain couples TRBV6-5 to TRBJ2-3, with 9 bases identical to TRBD2. The germline CDR1 and CDR2 sequences are MNHEY and SVGAGI. The CDR3 runs to 12 residues. CDR3 sequence: CVSGSIADTQYF. CDR3 DNA: TGCGTTAGCGGGAGTATCGCAGATACGCAGTATTTT.

V and J are TRBV27 and TRBJ1-2; 9 bases align to TRBD1. Germline V gives CDR1 MNHEY, CDR2 SMNVEV (reference sequence). Germline trimming cut 8 bases from V and 5 bases from J; bases unmatched to any gene: 3. CDR3 length: 12 residues. CDR3 protein: CASGTGLYGYTF. The CDR3 DNA follows: TGTGCCAGCGGGACAGGGCTATATGGCTACACCTTC.

This rearrangement joins TRBV5-1 to TRBJ2-5; D uncertain. Trimming stripped 4 bases from V and 3 bases from J, with 4 bases between. The CDR3 length is 11 residues. Germline CDR1 reads SGHRS; CDR2 reads YFSETQ. The chain's CDR3 is CASSREETQYF. The CDR3 nucleotides are TGCGCCAGCAGCCGTGAAGAGACCCAGTACTTC.

The rearrangement joins TRBV28 to TRBJ2-3, with unresolved D. Germline CDR1 MDHEN, CDR2 SYDVKM. V lost 3 bases to trimming and J lost 2 bases, with 15 bases between them. This CDR3 has 16 residues. CDR3 loop: CASSFGGDPLTDTQYF. CDR3 DNA sequence: TGTGCCAGCAGTTTCGGTGGAGACCCCCTCACAGATACGCAGTATTTT.

The chain combines TRBV5-8 with TRBJ1-1; no clear D. This CDR3 comprises 14 residues. Trimming took off 4 bases at V and 1 base at J, with 11 bases between the two ends. CDR1 and CDR2 from the germline V gene are SGHTS and YDEGEE. CDR3 DNA sequence: TGTGCCAGCAGCCCAAGGAGGGCGAACACTGAAGCTTTCTTT. Protein product: CASSPRRANTEAFF.

The J gene is TRBJ2-5, the V gene TRBV5-4, with 9 bases matching TRBD2. After removal of 4 bases from V and 1 base from J, the junction contained 2 bases not matched to a gene. Germline CDR1 reads SGHNT; CDR2 reads YYREEE (reference sequence). There are 14 residues in the CDR3. This CDR3 is CASSPGLAQETQYF. CDR3 coding DNA: TGTGCCAGCAGCCCGGGACTAGCCCAAGAGACCCAGTACTTC.

This chain uses TRBV14 with TRBJ2-5; D remains ambiguous. The CDR3 has 15 residues. V dropped 1 base and J dropped 1 base, with 10 bases sitting between them. CDR1 SGHDN and CDR2 FVKESK come from the germline V gene. The CDR3: CASSQGARSQETQYF. CDR3 in DNA: TGTGCCAGCAGCCAAGGGGCCCGGTCCCAAGAGACCCAGTACTTC.

V and J are TRBV19 and TRBJ1-1; D remains ambiguous. The V end lost 3 bases, the J end lost 0 bases, and 11 bases lay between the germline ends. Germline CDR1 and CDR2: LNHDA and SQIVND (reference sequence). This CDR3 has 15 residues. The CDR3 loop reads CASSILPGMNTEAFF. The DNA of the CDR3 is TGTGCCAGTAGTATCCTCCCGGGGATGAACACTGAAGCTTTCTTT.

This sequence joins TRBV7-8 and TRBJ2-1; no firm D call. With 5 bases removed from V and 12 bases from J, the gap between germline ends came to 11 bases. CDR3 length: 11 residues. Germline V gives CDR1 SGHVS, CDR2 FQNEAQ. The CDR3 sequence is CASSRIAWQFF. The DNA for the CDR3 is TGTGCCAGCAGCAGAATAGCTTGGCAGTTCTTC.

V usage is TRBV5-1 and J usage is TRBJ2-1; no firm D call. CDR3 length: 10 residues. Germline CDR1 reads SGHRS; CDR2 reads YFSETQ. Trimming stripped 7 bases from V and 10 bases from J, with 9 bases between. The CDR3 coding sequence is TGCGCCAGCGGTGCGGAAGAGCAGTTCTTC. It yields the protein CASGAEEQFF.